This T cell receptor beta chain was documented in a study of blood T cell repertoires in COVID-19. In the original analysis: For nucleated cells, counts were estimated from reference gene primer amplification. Sequenced by immunoSEQ multiplex PCR; TCRdb stores in-frame clones only, minus some. The DNA was the basis for D and trimming; V, J and clone size are from that table. Found here are tens of thousands of clones, roughly 80% of them singletons; the top ten hold approximately 6.7%. This sequence was found in a man in his 60s with acute or convalescent COVID-19. Material: peripheral blood.

Here the CDR3 reads CASSSTGYYGYTF. The DNA for the CDR3 is TGTGCCAGCAGTTCTACAGGTTACTATGGCTACACCTTC. J is TRBJ1-2 and V is TRBV6-2 or TRBV6-3, with D possibly TRBD1 on 5 matching bases. V was pared by 4 bases and J by 3 bases, with 9 bases between. This CDR3 region has 13 residues. Germline CDR1 reads MNHEY; CDR2 reads SVGEGT.